These 27 T cell receptor beta chains share one sample of origin, sequenced in a study of blood T cell repertoires in COVID-19. The table came from immunoSEQ multiplex PCR; TCRdb's copy has only in-frame clones and leaves some out. The data hold about 200,000 clones, with roughly 80% observed a single time. Sequenced input: peripheral blood. These receptors all stem from an elderly woman with acute or convalescent COVID-19.

The chain recombines TRBV19 with TRBJ2-7, with TRBD1 matching 12 bases. This CDR3 has 15 amino acids. Trimming removed 4 bases from V and 6 bases from J; junction bases left unmatched: 7. From germline, CDR1 is LNHDA and CDR2 SQIVND (reference sequence). CDR3 sequence: CASSTTGTGGSEQYF. The CDR3 bases are TGTGCCAGTAGTACGACCGGGACAGGGGGCAGCGAGCAGTACTTC.

The CDR3 DNA follows: TGTGCCAGCAGTCGACTAGCGGGAGGGGGCGAGCAGTACTTC. Residues: CASSRLAGGGEQYF. V and J are TRBV6-5 and TRBJ2-7, with 14 bases matching TRBD2. The CDR3 sequence is 14 residues long. Germline lookup yields CDR1 MNHEY and CDR2 SVGAGI. V shed 5 bases and J 6 bases; nucleotides not matched to a gene: 3.

V gene TRBV27 combines with J gene TRBJ2-7; a weak D match, TRBD1 (7 bases). V dropped 3 bases and J dropped 6 bases, with 18 bases sitting between them. The length of the CDR3 is 15 residues. The V gene's germline CDR1 is MNHEY and CDR2 SMNVEV (reference sequence). The CDR3 region is CASSFQAGGSREQYF. CDR3 nucleotides: TGTGCCAGCAGTTTCCAAGCAGGGGGGAGTCGCGAGCAGTACTTC.

The V and J genes are TRBV5-6 and TRBJ2-7; 9 nucleotides align to TRBD1. Germline CDR1 is SGHDT and CDR2 is YYEEEE. Losses at the gene ends were 5 bases for V and 1 base for J; bases not matched to a gene: 7. This CDR3 contains 15 residues. The CDR3 reads CASRPGTGNSYEQYF. For the CDR3, the DNA is TGTGCCAGCAGGCCCGGGACAGGGAATTCCTACGAGCAGTACTTC.

This clone has a handful of counts. The chain links TRBV7-2 to TRBJ1-2; D is possibly TRBD1 (5 bases). V was cut by 7 bases and J by 5 bases, with 14 bases left in between. The CDR3 length is 13 residues. CDR1 is SGHTA and CDR2 is FQGNSA in the germline V gene. Here the CDR3 reads CASNDDSFYGYTF. The CDR3, as DNA: TGTGCCAGCAACGACGACAGCTTTTATGGCTACACCTTC.

The genes are TRBV7-9 and TRBJ1-2; 12 positions match TRBD1. J lost 1 base, V lost 6 bases, and 12 bases had no gene match. CDR1 is SEHNR, CDR2 FQNEAQ, per germline (reference sequence). The CDR3 loop spans 18 amino acids. DNA for the CDR3: TGTGCCAGCAGTATCGGAAGGGACAGGGGGCCCCATAACTATGGCTACACCTTC. Amino acids: CASSIGRDRGPHNYGYTF. Complete variable domain (other parts from reference TRBV7-9 and TRBJ1-2): DTGVSQNPRHKITKRGQNVTFRCDPISEHNRLYWYRQTLGQGPEFLTYFQNEAQLEKSRLLSDRFSAERPKGSFSTLEIQRTEQGDSAMYLCASSIGRDRGPHNYGYTFGSGTRLTVV.

This clone was observed once. This sequence joins TRBV28 and TRBJ1-2, with 10 nucleotides matching TRBD1. Unmatched junction bases numbered 10, after V lost 7 bases and J lost 5 bases. The germline V gene has CDR1 MDHEN and CDR2 SYDVKM. The CDR3 consists of 15 residues. In nucleotides, the CDR3 is TGTGCCAGCACTCCGGACAGGGGGACTAGTTATGGCTACACCTTC. Translating gives CASTPDRGTSYGYTF.

The chain joins TRBV6-2 or TRBV6-3 to TRBJ2-7, with 7 nucleotides matching TRBD2. J was trimmed by 0 bases and V by 5 bases; bases with no gene match: 10. In germline, CDR1 is MNHEY, CDR2 SVGEGT. CDR3 length: 16 amino acids. The CDR3 here is CASSLPKSGVSYEQYF. The CDR3 coding sequence is TGTGCCAGCAGTCTGCCCAAAAGCGGGGTCTCCTACGAGCAGTACTTC.

V is TRBV10-3 and J is TRBJ2-5, with TRBD1 as a possible D gene (6 bases). The length of the CDR3 is 14 residues. The V and J ends lost 5 bases and 7 bases respectively, with 17 bases between them. The V gene's germline CDR1 is ENHRY and CDR2 SYGVKD. CDR3 sequence (DNA): TGTGCCATCAGTCGGGACGGATCACAGGGGACCCAGTACTTC. Residues: CAISRDGSQGTQYF.

J is TRBJ1-2 and V is TRBV19, with 10 bases lining up with TRBD1. Germline V CDR1 and CDR2: LNHDA, SQIVND (reference sequence). Losses at the gene ends were 5 bases for V and 5 bases for J; bases not matched to a gene: 8. This CDR3 region has 15 residues. The CDR3 protein is CASSPQTGGAYGYTF. The CDR3 DNA follows: TGTGCCAGTAGTCCTCAGACAGGGGGCGCGTATGGCTACACCTTC.

The chain uses TRBV25-1 and TRBJ2-3; TRBD2 matches 13 bases. The junction had 6 bases not matched to a gene; V was cut back by 8 bases and J by 4 bases. The germline gives CDR1 MGHDK, CDR2 SYGVNS. The CDR3 sequence is 15 residues long. This CDR3 is CASSELAGGADTQYF. In nucleotides, the CDR3 is TGTGCCAGCTCCGAACTAGCGGGGGGGGCAGATACGCAGTATTTT.

This clone was observed a few times. This rearrangement joins TRBV6-2 or TRBV6-3 to TRBJ2-1; TRBD1 aligns across 8 bases. This CDR3 contains 16 residues. CDR1 and CDR2 (germline): MNHEY, SVGEGT. Trimming at V came to 5 bases and at J to 5 bases, leaving 11 bases not matched to a gene. The CDR3, as DNA: TGTGCCAGCAGTGGGTACAGGGGGAGAGCTGACAATGAGCAGTTCTTC. Protein: CASSGYRGRADNEQFF.

This chain links TRBV7-2 with TRBJ1-5, with 7 bases that match TRBD1. Germline V gene data show CDR1 as SGHTA and CDR2 as FQGNSA. This CDR3 region has 16 residues. With 2 bases clipped from V and 9 bases from J, the junction kept 13 bases outside the gene matches. The CDR3 nucleotides are TGTGCCAGCAGCTTACTTAAAGTGACAGGGTATGGGCCCCAGCATTTT. Translating gives CASSLLKVTGYGPQHF.

V gene TRBV30 combines with J gene TRBJ1-1; a possible D gene is TRBD1 (5 bases). Germline assignment: CDR1 GTSNPN and CDR2 SVGIG (reference sequence). The CDR3 consists of 13 residues. Trimming shortened V by 7 bases and J by 7 bases, and 19 bases separated the two germline ends. The CDR3 here is CAFGGIGTNEAFF. DNA for the CDR3: TGTGCCTTTGGAGGGATAGGGACGAATGAAGCTTTCTTT.

As to this clone: Its ends do not fully match the called genes, so a read error is possible. J is TRBJ2-1 and V is TRBV18; no definite D call. Germline lookup yields CDR1 KGHSH and CDR2 LQKENI. This CDR3 is 16 amino acids long. The CDR3 DNA reads TGTGCCAGCTCGCCACCCACTTCAAACTCCTACAATGAGCAGTTCTTC. Its translation is CASSPPTSNSYNEQFF.

In its sample, this clone was seen a few times. V and J are TRBV27 and TRBJ2-3, with 7 bases lining up with TRBD2. The germline CDR1 and CDR2 sequences are MNHEY and SMNVEV (reference sequence). The CDR3 has 13 amino acids. Trimming took 11 bases from V and 2 from J; bases not matched to a gene: 7. The CDR3 DNA reads TGTGCCGCCGGGACTATCATCACAGATACGCAGTATTTT. It is translated as CAAGTIITDTQYF.

The chain has TRBV5-1 and TRBJ2-3; D perhaps matches TRBD2 (5 bases). The V gene's germline CDR1 is SGHRS and CDR2 YFSETQ. Deletions cut 0 bases from V and 0 bases from J, with 8 bases between. The CDR3 runs to 15 residues. The CDR3 region has the DNA TGCGCCAGCAGCTTGGACGGGGTTAGCACAGATACGCAGTATTTT. As protein: CASSLDGVSTDTQYF.

This chain connects TRBV5-1 to TRBJ2-1; 8 nucleotides line up with TRBD1. The CDR3 loop spans 13 amino acids. Germline loops: CDR1 SGHRS, CDR2 YFSETQ. V lost 3 bases and J lost 7; bases outside the gene matches: 3. The DNA of the CDR3 is TGCGCCAGCAGCTCCCAGGGGGCGAATGAGCAGTTCTTC. Its protein is CASSSQGANEQFF.

The V gene is TRBV7-9, the J gene TRBJ2-3; TRBD2 matches 10 bases. The CDR3 contains 16 residues. With 1 base clipped from V and 4 bases from J, the junction kept 5 bases outside the gene matches. The germline CDR1 and CDR2 sequences are SEHNR and FQNEAQ (reference sequence). The CDR3 region has the DNA TGTGCCAGCAGCTTAGGCAGCGGGGGGGCCCCAGATACGCAGTATTTT. Translating gives CASSLGSGGAPDTQYF.

The chain is built from TRBV27 and TRBJ1-3; a weak D match, TRBD1 (6 bases). The V gene's germline CDR1 is MNHEY and CDR2 SMNVEV (reference sequence). There are 15 residues in the CDR3. Trimming shortened V by 0 bases and J by 3 bases, and 9 bases separated the two germline ends. The CDR3 loop reads CASSLSQGSGNTIYF. For the CDR3, the DNA is TGTGCCAGCAGTTTATCGCAGGGGAGTGGAAACACCATATATTTT.

The gene calls are TRBV19 and TRBJ1-5; 8 bases agree with TRBD1. CDR1 and CDR2 from the germline V gene are LNHDA and SQIVND (reference sequence). This CDR3 is built from 13 residues. Trimming at V came to 6 bases and at J to 7 bases, leaving 5 bases not matched to a gene. The CDR3 DNA is TGTGCCAGTAGGGGACAGGACGGCCAGCCCCAGCATTTT. Protein: CASRGQDGQPQHF.

The chain couples TRBV5-1 to TRBJ2-1; tentatively, D is TRBD2 (5 bases). Germline V gives CDR1 SGHRS, CDR2 YFSETQ. V gave up 0 bases and J gave up 7 bases, with 8 bases separating them. The CDR3 extends over 13 amino acids. CDR3 protein: CASSLGGSNEQFF. In nucleotides, the CDR3 is TGCGCCAGCAGCTTGGGTGGGAGTAATGAGCAGTTCTTC.

This chain joins TRBV11-2 and TRBJ1-1, with TRBD1 matching over 10 bases. The CDR3 is made up of 17 amino acids. V trimming: 7 bases; J trimming: 1 base; junction bases outside the gene matches: 12. Germline values: CDR1 SGHAT, CDR2 FQNNGV. The CDR3 nucleotides read TGTGCCAGCAAACCGGGACAGGGGACCCCCCGGAACACTGAAGCTTTCTTT. This codes for CASKPGQGTPRNTEAFF.

The chain carries TRBV18 and TRBJ2-3, with D maybe TRBD2 (5 bases). The CDR3 has 14 amino acids. Germline values: CDR1 KGHSH, CDR2 LQKENI. Trimming took 0 bases from V and 3 from J, leaving 7 bases between them. The CDR3 DNA follows: TGTGCCAGCTCACCACCGGAGCGGACAGATACGCAGTATTTT. Protein: CASSPPERTDTQYF.

This clone showed up just a few times. The V gene is TRBV10-3, the J gene TRBJ1-2; TRBD1 agrees at 10 bases. The V segment lost 6 bases and the J segment 8 bases; nucleotides outside the gene matches: 12. Germline-derived CDR1 and CDR2 are ENHRY and SYGVKD. The CDR3 extends over 15 amino acids. The CDR3: CAIRETGGPVSGYTF. For the CDR3, the DNA is TGTGCCATCAGGGAGACAGGGGGCCCGGTGAGCGGCTACACCTTC.

This chain uses TRBV3-1 (or the pseudogene TRBV3-2) with TRBJ2-5, with D unresolved. Trimming took off 1 base at V and 2 bases at J, with 8 bases between the two ends. Per germline, CDR1 LGHDT and CDR2 YNNKEL (reference sequence). The CDR3 covers 14 residues. In DNA, the CDR3 is TGTGCCAGCAGCCAAGGGCCTGTACAAGAGACCCAGTACTTC. Its protein product is CASSQGPVQETQYF.

This clone was seen a single time. The chain joins TRBV12-3 or TRBV12-4 to TRBJ2-3; D gene uncertain. Trimming cost V 5 bases and J 5 bases, with 11 bases left between them. The CDR3 has 13 amino acids. The CDR3 protein is CASSPPAIDTQYF. CDR3 bases: TGTGCCAGCAGTCCCCCCGCGATAGATACGCAGTATTTT.